This T cell receptor beta chain was captured by sequencing in a study of vaccination and CD4 T cells after COVID-19. The germline V gene has CDR1 MRHNA and CDR2 SNTAGT. The CDR3 covers 14 residues. With V trimmed by 4 bases and J by 6 bases, 0 bases remained unmatched. Treatment indicated: approximately nine-day PBMC culture with coronavirus spike peptide pools or control peptides (ViraFEST assay). According to the study, CD4+ T cells from the unexposed donor were gathered ahead of the COVID-19 pandemic (2011-2018). The assay that was used to sequence DNA from cultured CD4+ T cells was the Oncomine TCR Beta short-read assay. TCRdb itself ran the PCR reads through MiXCR, one entry per CDR3 protein. The sample has about 10,000 distinct CDR3 sequences, about a third seen once. Of note for this clonotype: The antigen remains unidentified.

The chain links TRBV6-4 to TRBJ2-3; 14 nucleotides line up with TRBD2. The TCR sequence derives from a human donor in good health. Source material: CD4+ T cells from blood, cultured in vitro. Written as DNA, the CDR3 is TGTGCCAGCAGTGGACTAGCGGGGGGGGATACGCAGTATTTT. It translates to CASSGLAGGDTQYF.